The 2 T cell receptor beta chains reported below all come from one sample, sequenced in a study of high-grade serous ovarian cancer treatment subgroups (dated by TCRdb to the early 2020s). Tumor samples were collected prior to definitive surgery or chemotherapy. The library was prepared using the immunoSEQ multiplex PCR assay. TCRdb took this table from immuneACCESS and kept in-frame rearrangements with V and J called. Such tables lack part of the clones; where checked against another copy, unresolved V genes explain under half of the gap, and the rest is unexplained. The sample table holds roughly 10,000 clones, of which approximately 70% were seen once. Around 4% of the sample lies in the top ten. Sequencing used tumor tissue. These receptors were collected from a human donor with high-grade serous ovarian cancer.

The chain carries TRBV11-3 and TRBJ2-2; no definite D call. With 4 bases removed from V and 0 bases from J, the gap between germline ends came to 9 bases. CDR1 is SGHNT and CDR2 is YENEEA in the germline V gene. This CDR3 region has 15 residues. CDR3 loop: CASSSGFANTGELFF. The CDR3 DNA is TGTGCCAGCAGCTCCGGGTTCGCGAACACCGGGGAGCTGTTTTTT.

The chain employs TRBV6-6 and TRBJ2-5; the D is unclear. Germline V gene lookup returns CDR1 MNHNY and CDR2 SVGAGI (reference sequence). V was trimmed by 5 bases and J by 1 base, leaving 14 bases between them. CDR3 length: 15 amino acids. DNA of the CDR3: TGTGCCAGCAGTGGGGAAGGTTTCTCCCAAGAGACCCAGTACTTC. Encoded protein: CASSGEGFSQETQYF.